Listed here are 32 T cell receptor beta chains from one sample, sequenced in a study of patients and donors after allogeneic stem cell transplantation. TCRdb re-called the RT-PCR reads with MiXCR, one entry per CDR3 protein. The repertoire has approximately 160,000 distinct CDR3 sequences, approximately 30% of them found once; the top ten carry 3.2%. The sequencing sample was made of blood, either unsorted or a sorted T cell fraction (not recorded which). Every receptor here comes from a human donor who was either an allogeneic HSCT recipient or a stem cell or donor lymphocyte infusion donor (not recorded which). It is not recorded whose cells these are; they may come from a transplant donor.

V and J are TRBV6-2 or TRBV6-3 and TRBJ2-5; perhaps D is TRBD1 or TRBD2 (5 bases each). Germline-derived CDR1 and CDR2 are MNHEY and SVGEGT. Trimming left V 2 bases short and J 1 base short, with 17 bases between. The CDR3 length is 17 residues. CDR3 DNA: TGTGCCAGCAGTTACCCTGTGGCAGGGAGCTTCCAAGAGACCCAGTACTTC. Its protein product is CASSYPVAGSFQETQYF.

The V and J genes are TRBV3-1 and TRBJ2-1, with D maybe TRBD1 (5 bases). This CDR3 contains 14 residues. Germline V gene lookup returns CDR1 LGHDT and CDR2 YNNKEL (reference sequence). V dropped 4 bases and J dropped 6 bases, with 13 bases sitting between them. The chain's CDR3 is CASSLWGSPNEQFF. The CDR3 nucleotides are TGTGCCAGCAGCCTTTGGGGCAGTCCCAATGAGCAGTTCTTC.

This clonotype has a handful of counts. The rearrangement uses TRBV7-2 and TRBJ1-1; D not resolved. The CDR3 has 17 amino acids. V lost 2 bases to trimming and J lost 0 bases, with 16 bases between them. CDR1 and CDR2 from the germline V gene are SGHTA and FQGNSA. CDR3 in DNA: TGTGCCAGCAGCTTACCCTCAAGAGGGCTAATGAACACTGAAGCTTTCTTT. Translation gives CASSLPSRGLMNTEAFF.

This sequence joins TRBV6-5 and TRBJ2-1; D gene unclear. The CDR3 is 12 amino acids. Trimming shortened V by 5 bases and J by 5 bases, and 7 bases separated the two germline ends. Germline V gene lookup returns CDR1 MNHEY and CDR2 SVGAGI. This CDR3 is CASSNINNEQFF. CDR3 coding DNA: TGTGCCAGCAGTAATATTAACAATGAGCAGTTCTTC.

This chain connects TRBV6-5 to TRBJ2-3; weak D call: TRBD1 (7 bases). V was trimmed by 0 bases and J by 6 bases, leaving 19 bases between them. The germline V gene encodes CDR1 MNHEY and CDR2 SVGAGI. The CDR3 has 17 residues. The CDR3 is CASSYSRGPTGRDTQYF. The CDR3 DNA reads TGTGCCAGCAGTTACTCGAGGGGCCCGACAGGGAGGGATACGCAGTATTTT.

This clonotype was counted many times. This chain uses TRBV20-1 with TRBJ1-3; maybe TRBD1 (5 bases). The V end was cut by 6 bases, the J end by 2 bases, with 17 bases between. Germline V gene data show CDR1 as DFQATT and CDR2 as SNEGSKA (reference sequence). The CDR3 totals 15 residues. The CDR3 DNA reads TGCAGTGCCCGGGTTGGAAGGGGCACTGGAAACACCATATATTTT. Amino acids: CSARVGRGTGNTIYF.

This clonotype was seen a few times. This sequence joins TRBV2 and TRBJ2-1; TRBD2 aligns across 8 bases. The CDR3 consists of 15 residues. CDR1 is SNHLY and CDR2 is FYNNEI in the germline V gene. V lost 6 bases to trimming and J lost 8 bases; unmatched junction nucleotides: 12. CDR3: CASSLTGTRADEQFF. Here the CDR3 DNA reads TGTGCCAGCAGCCTAACCGGGACTAGGGCCGATGAGCAGTTCTTC.

This clonotype was counted a single time. A much larger clone differs by one base, so this may be a read error. The chain is built from TRBV6-5 and TRBJ1-1; the D is unclear. Per germline, CDR1 MNHEY and CDR2 SVGAGI. Trimming took off 2 bases at V and 3 bases at J, with 10 bases between the two ends. This CDR3 comprises 14 residues. CDR3 sequence (DNA): TGTGCCAGCAGTTACGAGGGCTCGGACACTGAAGCTTTCTTT. This codes for CASSYEGSDTEAFF.

The table lists this clonotype with a few counts. The J gene is TRBJ1-1, the V gene TRBV12-3 or TRBV12-4; D uncertain. Deletions cut 7 bases from V and 10 bases from J, with 19 bases between. This CDR3 has 13 residues. The CDR3 sequence is CASTEGLPPAAFF. CDR3 bases: TGTGCCAGCACCGAAGGACTGCCCCCCGCAGCTTTCTTT.

This clonotype appeared many times. The rearrangement links TRBV29-1 to TRBJ1-1; D is ambiguous. The CDR3 covers 14 residues. In germline, CDR1 is SQVTM, CDR2 ANQGSEA. V was pared by 0 bases and J by 1 base, with 9 bases between. The CDR3 coding sequence is TGCAGCGTTGAAGAAGGCCCAGCGAACACTGAAGCTTTCTTT. This codes for CSVEEGPANTEAFF. Complete variable domain (other parts from reference TRBV29-1 and TRBJ1-1): SAVISQKPSRDICQRGTSLTIQCQVDSQVTMMFWYRQQPGQSLTLIATANQGSEATYESGFVIDKFPISRPNLTFSTLTVSNMSPEDSSIYLCSVEEGPANTEAFFGQGTRLTVV.

The rearrangement uses TRBV10-3 and TRBJ1-5; D perhaps matches TRBD1 (5 bases). Germline lookup yields CDR1 ENHRY and CDR2 SYGVKD. Trimming shortened V by 0 bases and J by 4 bases, and 7 bases separated the two germline ends. The CDR3 has 14 residues. The CDR3 DNA is TGTGCCATCAGTGAGTCGAGGGGAAATCAGCCCCAGCATTTT. This translates into CAISESRGNQPQHF.

The V and J genes are TRBV5-1 and TRBJ2-5; D is possibly TRBD2 (6 bases). V lost 0 bases to trimming and J lost 3 bases, with 12 bases between them. CDR1 SGHRS and CDR2 YFSETQ come from the germline V gene. The CDR3 extends over 15 amino acids. The CDR3 is CASSLALALEETQYF. The CDR3, as DNA: TGCGCCAGCAGCTTGGCACTAGCCCTAGAAGAGACCCAGTACTTC. Looking up the rest from reference TRBV5-1 and TRBJ2-5 gives the full variable domain: KAGVTQTPRYLIKTRGQQVTLSCSPISGHRSVSWYQQTPGQGLQFLFEYFSETQRNKGNFPGRFSGRQFSNSRSEMNVSTLELGDSALYLCASSLALALEETQYFGPGTRLLVL.

The rearrangement joins TRBV5-1 to TRBJ2-2; weak D call: TRBD2 (5 bases). CDR1 SGHRS and CDR2 YFSETQ come from the germline V gene. The CDR3 contains 16 residues. V was clipped by 2 bases and J by 4 bases, with 15 bases between them. Here the CDR3 DNA reads TGCGCCAGCAGCTTTCGGGTGGCCCGGGGCACCGGGGAGCTGTTTTTT. Encoded protein: CASSFRVARGTGELFF.

The chain has TRBV7-9 and TRBJ1-1; 7 bases fit TRBD1. The length of the CDR3 is 15 residues. Trimming took 3 bases from V and 4 from J; bases not matched to a gene: 8. Germline assignment: CDR1 SEHNR and CDR2 FQNEAQ (reference sequence). CDR3 protein: CASSLGQPRGTEAFF. The CDR3 region has the DNA TGTGCCAGCAGCTTGGGACAGCCGCGGGGCACTGAAGCTTTCTTT.

This clonotype was seen only a few times. The V gene is TRBV6-5, the J gene TRBJ2-3; D unclear. V was clipped by 10 bases and J by 1 base, with 3 bases between them. CDR1 and CDR2 (germline): MNHEY, SVGAGI. This CDR3 is built from 10 residues. The CDR3 region has the DNA TGTGCCACCGGCACAGATACGCAGTATTTT. Protein product: CATGTDTQYF.

This clonotype has more than one count but fewer than ten. The chain links TRBV15 to TRBJ1-1; D call uncertain. CDR1 is LNHNV and CDR2 is YYDKDF in the germline V gene (reference sequence). Between the trimmed V and J ends, which lost 2 bases and 1 base, there was a span of 5 bases. This CDR3 has 13 amino acids. This CDR3 reads CATSRPENTEAFF. The CDR3 nucleotides are TGTGCCACCAGCAGACCAGAGAACACTGAAGCTTTCTTT.

In this sample, this clonotype turned up a few times. The rearrangement joins TRBV10-3 to TRBJ1-6, with a tentative D call TRBD1 (6 bases). The ends were cut back, 0 bases at V and 7 bases at J, with 7 bases in the middle. This CDR3 has 14 residues. Per the germline V gene, CDR1 is ENHRY and CDR2 is SYGVKD. CDR3 nucleotide sequence: TGTGCCATCAGTGAGTCGCAGGGGAATTCACCCCTCCACTTT. This sequence encodes CAISESQGNSPLHF.

The chain carries TRBV6-5 and TRBJ2-1; 11 positions match TRBD1. The CDR3 contains 15 residues. The ends lost 2 bases at V and 3 bases at J; junction bases unmatched: 0. Germline CDR1 is MNHEY and CDR2 is SVGAGI. CDR3 residues: CASSYGTGGYNEQFF. The CDR3, as DNA: TGTGCCAGCAGTTACGGGACAGGGGGCTACAATGAGCAGTTCTTC.

In this sample, this clonotype turned up many times. The gene calls are TRBV28 and TRBJ1-2, with D tentatively TRBD1 (6 bases). The V gene's germline CDR1 is MDHEN and CDR2 SYDVKM. V was clipped by 2 bases and J by 2 bases, with 9 bases between them. The CDR3 covers 14 residues. The DNA for the CDR3 is TGTGCCAGCAGTTTAGGAGGGGGGAACTATGGCTACACCTTC. Its translation: CASSLGGGNYGYTF.

This clonotype has a handful of counts. The chain has TRBV29-1 and TRBJ2-7, with 7 nucleotides matching TRBD1. The germline CDR1 and CDR2 sequences are SQVTM and ANQGSEA. The V gene end was trimmed by 7 bases and the J gene end by 3 bases; junction bases not matched to a gene: 6. The CDR3 sequence is 12 residues long. This CDR3 reads CSARDSIYEQYF. CDR3 DNA: TGCAGCGCCCGGGACAGTATCTACGAGCAGTACTTC.

This clonotype has just a few counts. This chain connects TRBV4-3 to TRBJ1-1; D call uncertain. Germline CDR1 is LGHNA and CDR2 is YSLEER. The CDR3 length is 13 residues. V lost 1 base to trimming and J lost 5 bases, with 8 bases between them. In nucleotides, the CDR3 is TGCGCCAGCAGCCAAGTTGTGAGAACTGAAGCTTTCTTT. As protein: CASSQVVRTEAFF.

This clonotype was recorded at least ten times. The rearrangement joins TRBV3-1 to TRBJ1-2; D gene unclear. CDR1 and CDR2 from the germline V gene are LGHDT and YNNKEL (reference sequence). This CDR3 is built from 11 residues. The germline V and J ends were trimmed by 2 bases and 7 bases, with 5 bases remaining between them. This CDR3 is CASSQRTGYTF. The CDR3 DNA is TGTGCCAGCAGCCAACGCACTGGCTACACCTTC.

The CDR3 DNA follows: TGCGCCAGCAGCCCTGAACGGACTAGCGGGTACACCGGGGAGCTGTTTTTT. Its translation: CASSPERTSGYTGELFF. This rearrangement joins TRBV4-3 to TRBJ2-2; the match to TRBD2 covers 11 bases. Germline V gene sequence: CDR1 LGHNA, CDR2 YSLEER. The junction had 7 bases not matched to a gene; V was cut back by 4 bases and J by 3 bases. This CDR3 region has 17 residues.

This chain joins TRBV10-1 and TRBJ2-5; TRBD1 matches at 9 bases. CDR1 and CDR2 (germline): WNHNN, SYGVQD (reference sequence). The CDR3 runs to 13 residues. The V and J ends lost 6 bases and 2 bases, in that order; junction bases with no gene match: 1. CDR3 nucleotide sequence: TGCGCCAGCAGAGGGACAGGGCAAGAGACCCAGTACTTC. Its translation is CASRGTGQETQYF.

This chain links TRBV28 with TRBJ2-7, with D perhaps matching TRBD1 (5 bases). Trimming pared 8 bases from V and 3 bases from J, leaving 5 bases between. CDR3 length equals 10 residues. Per the germline V gene, CDR1 is MDHEN and CDR2 is SYDVKM. The CDR3 loop reads CASGHYEQYF. As DNA, the CDR3 is TGTGCCAGCGGACACTACGAGCAGTACTTC.

There are many counts of this clonotype. The rearrangement joins TRBV20-1 to TRBJ1-5; possibly TRBD1 for D (5 bases). Looked up from germline, CDR1 is DFQATT and CDR2 is SNEGSKA (reference sequence). The V end lost 3 bases, the J end lost 0 bases, and 15 bases lay between the germline ends. CDR3 length: 16 residues. CDR3 sequence: CSARSQGRYSNQPQHF. CDR3 coding DNA: TGCAGTGCTAGGTCCCAGGGAAGATATAGCAATCAGCCCCAGCATTTT.

For this clonotype: The junction departs from germline at one end; a sequencing error may be responsible. The chain recombines TRBV20-1 with TRBJ1-1; D unclear. The CDR3 spans 11 residues. CDR1 and CDR2 (germline): DFQATT, SNEGSKA (reference sequence). The CDR3 here is CSAIRNAEAFF. CDR3 DNA: TGCAGTGCTATCCGGAACGCTGAAGCTTTCTTT.

This clonotype was seen more than once but under ten times. CDR3 nucleotides: TGTGCCATCGGACGGGCCGACAGGGGCTACGAGCAGTACTTC. Translation gives CAIGRADRGYEQYF. The rearrangement uses TRBV10-3 and TRBJ2-7; TRBD1 agrees at 8 bases. CDR1 is ENHRY, CDR2 SYGVKD, per germline. The V segment lost 8 bases and the J segment 3 bases; nucleotides outside the gene matches: 9. The CDR3 covers 14 residues.

Only a few counts were recorded for this clonotype. The chain recombines TRBV15 with TRBJ2-3, with a weak D call TRBD2 (5 bases). This CDR3 has 15 residues. Trimming left V 1 base short and J 3 bases short, with 11 bases between. Germline V gene lookup returns CDR1 LNHNV and CDR2 YYDKDF (reference sequence). CDR3 DNA sequence: TGTGCCACCAGCAGAGTGGCGGGTGGTACAGATACGCAGTATTTT. It encodes CATSRVAGGTDTQYF.

About this clonotype: An end of the junction does not agree with germline; a read error may underlie this. The gene calls are TRBV7-9 and TRBJ2-7; 10 bases align to TRBD1. Germline assignment: CDR1 SEHNR and CDR2 FQNEAQ (reference sequence). CDR3 size: 12 residues. The CDR3 DNA sequence: TGTGCCAGCAGTTACGGACAGGGGGGCATTGACTTC. Translation: CASSYGQGGIDF.

V usage is TRBV6-5 and J usage is TRBJ1-1, with no clear D. CDR3 size: 13 residues. Deletions cut 6 bases from V and 5 bases from J, with 13 bases between. Per germline, CDR1 MNHEY and CDR2 SVGAGI. The DNA for the CDR3 is TGTGCCAGCAGAGCGCGGGTTCTGACTGAAGCTTTCTTT. It encodes CASRARVLTEAFF.

This clonotype has a handful of counts. V usage is TRBV4-2 and J usage is TRBJ1-1; D is uncertain. Between the trimmed V and J ends, which lost 1 base and 0 bases, there was a span of 12 bases. Germline V gene sequence: CDR1 LGHNA, CDR2 YNFKEQ. CDR3 length: 16 residues. The CDR3 sequence: CASSQASQVLNTEAFF. The CDR3, as DNA: TGTGCCAGCAGCCAAGCTTCGCAGGTTTTGAACACTGAAGCTTTCTTT.